This T cell receptor (beta chain) emerged from a study of early T cells in non-severe SARS-CoV-2 infection. The CDR3 consists of 11 residues. V gave up 0 bases and J gave up 7 bases, with 4 bases separating them. Germline V CDR1 and CDR2: SGDLS, YYNGEE. Individual cDNA molecules carried attached unique molecular identifiers. TCRdb recomputed calls from the 5' RACE reads with MiXCR, one row per CDR3 protein. The sample carries more than 50,000 distinct CDR3 sequences, around 12% recorded once. This receptor was taken from an adult who was a healthcare worker with PCR-confirmed SARS-CoV-2 infection or an uninfected control (not recorded which). The chain recombines TRBV9 with TRBJ2-5; no definite D call. The sequenced sample was whole blood, obtained at baseline. CDR3 residues: CASSVGGTQYF. The DNA of the CDR3 is TGTGCCAGCAGCGTAGGGGGGACCCAGTACTTC. Together with reference TRBV9 and TRBJ2-5, the CDR3 gives the full variable domain: DSGVTQTPKHLITATGQRVTLRCSPRSGDLSVYWYQQSLDQGLQFLIQYYNGEERAKGNILERFSAQQFPDLHSELNLSSLELGDSALYFCASSVGGTQYFGPGTRLLVL.